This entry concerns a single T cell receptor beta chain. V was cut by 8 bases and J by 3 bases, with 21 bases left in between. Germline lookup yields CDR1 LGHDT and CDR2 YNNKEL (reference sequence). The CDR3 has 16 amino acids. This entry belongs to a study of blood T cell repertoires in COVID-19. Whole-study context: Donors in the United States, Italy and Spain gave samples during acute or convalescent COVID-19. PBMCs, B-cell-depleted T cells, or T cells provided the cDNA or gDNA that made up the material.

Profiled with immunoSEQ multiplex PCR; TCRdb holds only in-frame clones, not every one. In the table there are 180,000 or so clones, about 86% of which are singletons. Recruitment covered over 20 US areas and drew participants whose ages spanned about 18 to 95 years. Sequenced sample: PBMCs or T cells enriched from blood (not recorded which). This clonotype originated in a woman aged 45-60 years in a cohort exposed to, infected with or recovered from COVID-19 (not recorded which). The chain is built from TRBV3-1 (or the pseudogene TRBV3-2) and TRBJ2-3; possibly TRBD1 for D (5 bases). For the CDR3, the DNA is TGTGCCAGCGCAGGGTCGATCGCTGGGTCGACAGATACGCAGTATTTT. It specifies CASAGSIAGSTDTQYF.